The 23 T cell receptor beta chains below come from one sample, sequenced in a study of cytomegalovirus exposure and HLA in healthy donors. Here immunoSEQ multiplex PCR was the method, and the copy in TCRdb shows in-frame clones only, minus some. The table includes about 150,000 clones, about 86% detected once. Sequences were obtained from PBMCs. The receptors were gathered from a man aged 18-30 years in good health and CMV-seropositive.

The chain recombines TRBV6-4 with TRBJ1-2; 10 bases fit TRBD1. Germline assignment: CDR1 MRHNA and CDR2 SNTAGT. The CDR3 consists of 14 residues. J lost 5 bases, V lost 3 bases, and 3 bases had no gene match. CDR3 loop: CASSEPGQGYGYTF. CDR3 sequence (DNA): TGTGCCAGCAGTGAGCCGGGACAGGGGTATGGCTACACCTTC.

The chain combines TRBV5-6 with TRBJ2-6; 7 bases match TRBD2. V shed 0 bases and J 9 bases; nucleotides not matched to a gene: 3. Germline V gene data show CDR1 as SGHDT and CDR2 as YYEEEE. The CDR3 is 14 amino acids. The CDR3 DNA sequence: TGTGCCAGCAGCTTGGACTGGGACTACAACGTCCTGACTTTC. Protein: CASSLDWDYNVLTF.

The rearrangement joins TRBV6-5 to TRBJ2-1, with 10 bases matching TRBD2. Germline CDR1 and CDR2: MNHEY and SVGAGI. The CDR3 covers 15 residues. The V and J ends lost 2 bases and 6 bases, in that order; junction bases with no gene match: 4. DNA of the CDR3: TGTGCCAGCAGTTACAGGACTAGCGGACTCAATGAGCAGTTCTTC. This encodes CASSYRTSGLNEQFF.

The chain employs TRBV9 and TRBJ2-5; D is unclear. This CDR3 has 15 residues. Per germline, CDR1 SGDLS and CDR2 YYNGEE. Deletions cut 3 bases from V and 0 bases from J, with 12 bases between. In DNA form, the CDR3 reads TGTGCCAGCAGCGAGGCCCCCCGGGACCAAGAGACCCAGTACTTC. This encodes CASSEAPRDQETQYF. The complete variable domain, with remaining parts taken from reference TRBV9 and TRBJ2-5, reads DSGVTQTPKHLITATGQRVTLRCSPRSGDLSVYWYQQSLDQGLQFLIQYYNGEERAKGNILERFSAQQFPDLHSELNLSSLELGDSALYFCASSEAPRDQETQYFGPGTRLLVL.

The J gene is TRBJ1-5, the V gene TRBV18; 7 bases line up with TRBD1. CDR1 KGHSH and CDR2 LQKENI come from the germline V gene. The CDR3 sequence is 14 residues long. The junction had 3 bases not matched to a gene; V was cut back by 3 bases and J by 4 bases. CDR3 loop: CASSPRDRNQPQHF. In DNA, the CDR3 is TGTGCCAGCTCACCCCGGGACAGAAATCAGCCCCAGCATTTT.

The chain has TRBV30 and TRBJ1-1; 9 bases are a match to TRBD1. The trim removed 3 bases at V and 6 bases at J, leaving 17 bases unmatched. This CDR3 has 17 amino acids. The germline V gene encodes CDR1 GTSNPN and CDR2 SVGIG (reference sequence). The CDR3 reads CAWSWGDRVSGMAEAFF. CDR3 nucleotide sequence: TGTGCCTGGAGCTGGGGGGACAGGGTTTCTGGGATGGCTGAAGCTTTCTTT. The full variable domain, its missing parts supplied by reference TRBV30 and TRBJ1-1, is SQTIHQWPATLVQPVGSPLSLECTVEGTSNPNLYWYRQAAGRGLQLLFYSVGIGQISSEVPQNLSASRPQDRQFILSSKKLLLSDSGFYLCAWSWGDRVSGMAEAFFGQGTRLTVV.

The V gene is TRBV4-3, the J gene TRBJ1-1, with a tentative D call TRBD1 (5 bases). The CDR3 is 11 residues long. Germline CDR1 reads LGHNA; CDR2 reads YSLEER. The V end was cut by 11 bases, the J end by 4 bases, with 11 bases between. The CDR3: CASRGPTEAFF. The CDR3 DNA reads as TGCGCCTCGCGGGGCCCCACTGAAGCTTTCTTT.

This clone was seen a handful of times. The chain combines TRBV4-3 with TRBJ2-2; TRBD1 agrees at 9 bases. Germline trimming cut 1 base from V and 5 bases from J; bases unmatched to any gene: 5. The CDR3 is made up of 16 amino acids. Per germline, CDR1 LGHNA and CDR2 YSLEER. The CDR3 nucleotides read TGCGCCAGCAGCCAAGCTGGGACAGGGCGAACCGGGGAGCTGTTTTTT. It is translated as CASSQAGTGRTGELFF.

The chain combines TRBV5-6 with TRBJ2-1; TRBD1 aligns across 7 bases. Germline V gene sequence: CDR1 SGHDT, CDR2 YYEEEE. J gave up 3 bases and V 2 bases, and 5 bases lay outside the gene matches. CDR3 size: 15 residues. The CDR3: CASSLPGQLYNEQFF. CDR3 sequence (DNA): TGTGCCAGCAGCTTACCGGGACAGCTCTACAATGAGCAGTTCTTC.

The CDR3 DNA sequence: TGTGCCAGCAGTTACTCACCGGGACTAGTGTCCAACGAGCAGTACTTC. Translation: CASSYSPGLVSNEQYF. The gene calls are TRBV6-5 and TRBJ2-7, with 8 bases that match TRBD2. The CDR3 spans 16 residues. Losses at the gene ends were 0 bases for V and 5 bases for J; bases not matched to a gene: 9. The germline gives CDR1 MNHEY, CDR2 SVGAGI.

V and J are TRBV7-9 and TRBJ2-7; possibly TRBD2 for D (6 bases). Deletions cut 3 bases from V and 0 bases from J, with 9 bases between. Germline V gene lookup returns CDR1 SEHNR and CDR2 FQNEAQ (reference sequence). The CDR3 is made up of 14 amino acids. CDR3 nucleotides: TGTGCCAGCAGCTTTAGCGGAGTCTCCTACGAGCAGTACTTC. As protein: CASSFSGVSYEQYF.

The chain joins TRBV7-9 to TRBJ1-1; D remains unclear. V lost 0 bases and J 4 bases, leaving 6 bases between the germline ends. This CDR3 contains 13 residues. The germline V gene encodes CDR1 SEHNR and CDR2 FQNEAQ (reference sequence). Here the CDR3 reads CASSLATLTEAFF. The CDR3 DNA reads as TGTGCCAGCAGCTTAGCGACACTCACTGAAGCTTTCTTT.

This chain joins TRBV7-2 and TRBJ1-5; 8 positions match TRBD1. CDR1 and CDR2 from the germline V gene are SGHTA and FQGNSA. The V segment lost 6 bases and the J segment 8 bases; nucleotides outside the gene matches: 12. This CDR3 spans 15 amino acids. CDR3 residues: CASSERTGTLEPQHF. Here the CDR3 DNA reads TGTGCCAGCAGTGAGAGGACAGGGACTCTGGAGCCCCAGCATTTT.

This clone was seen a few times. The chain links TRBV7-6 to TRBJ2-7, with 13 bases identical to TRBD2. The CDR3 contains 14 residues. V dropped 5 bases and J dropped 3; count of bases not matched to a gene: 1. Looked up from germline, CDR1 is SGHVS and CDR2 is FNYEAQ. For the CDR3, the DNA is TGTGCCAGCAGCCGGACTAGCGGGAGCTACGAGCAGTACTTC. As protein: CASSRTSGSYEQYF.

This clone was seen a handful of times. The chain carries TRBV9 and TRBJ2-7; TRBD2 aligns across 7 bases. The V and J ends lost 0 bases and 5 bases, in that order; junction bases with no gene match: 5. The germline CDR1 and CDR2 sequences are SGDLS and YYNGEE. This CDR3 is 14 amino acids long. The CDR3 sequence is CASSVEAGVDEQYF. CDR3 DNA: TGTGCCAGCAGCGTAGAGGCGGGAGTCGACGAGCAGTACTTC.

The V call is TRBV4-1, the J call TRBJ1-1, with TRBD1 as a possible D gene (5 bases). Germline lookup yields CDR1 MGHRA and CDR2 YSYEKL. V lost 1 base and J 5 bases, leaving 8 bases between the germline ends. The CDR3 sequence is 13 residues long. The CDR3 DNA reads TGCGCCAGCAGCCAAGTGGGGGGAACTGAAGCTTTCTTT. It codes for CASSQVGGTEAFF.

This chain uses TRBV2 with TRBJ1-1; 10 bases align to TRBD1. The germline gives CDR1 SNHLY, CDR2 FYNNEI. The CDR3 runs to 15 residues. Trimming cost V 10 bases and J 0 bases; bases outside gene matches: 8. CDR3 nucleotides: TGTGCCAACTGGGACAGGGGTCTAATGAACACTGAAGCTTTCTTT. It translates to CANWDRGLMNTEAFF.

This clone was seen a single time. The gene calls are TRBV30 and TRBJ2-1, with 7 bases fitting TRBD2. J was trimmed by 4 bases and V by 4 bases; bases with no gene match: 4. This CDR3 region has 13 residues. Germline V gene lookup returns CDR1 GTSNPN and CDR2 SVGIG (reference sequence). The CDR3 loop reads CAWNEGGYNEQFF. DNA of the CDR3: TGTGCCTGGAATGAGGGAGGGTACAATGAGCAGTTCTTC.

The chain links TRBV29-1 to TRBJ2-3, with 9 bases matching TRBD1. CDR1 SQVTM and CDR2 ANQGSEA come from the germline V gene. V lost 7 bases and J lost 5; bases outside the gene matches: 7. The CDR3 length is 13 residues. The DNA of the CDR3 is TGCAGCGCCTCACAGGGGGCGGGAGATACGCAGTATTTT. The encoded protein is CSASQGAGDTQYF.

This chain connects TRBV19 to TRBJ2-5, with 14 bases fitting TRBD2. The CDR3 consists of 16 residues. The germline CDR1 and CDR2 sequences are LNHDA and SQIVND (reference sequence). V dropped 5 bases and J dropped 4; count of bases not matched to a gene: 6. CDR3 DNA sequence: TGTGCCAGTAGTTTGGGACTAGCGGGAGACAGAGAGACCCAGTACTTC. This sequence encodes CASSLGLAGDRETQYF.

The chain recombines TRBV7-8 with TRBJ2-7, with D possibly matching TRBD1 (5 bases). With 4 bases removed from V and 1 base from J, the gap between germline ends came to 8 bases. This CDR3 comprises 13 residues. Germline V CDR1 and CDR2: SGHVS, FQNEAQ. CDR3 residues: CASSSTVSYEQYF. Written as DNA, the CDR3 is TGTGCCAGCAGCTCGACAGTGTCCTACGAGCAGTACTTC.

This chain links TRBV4-1 with TRBJ2-2, with TRBD1 identical over 10 bases. Germline V lookup: CDR1 MGHRA, CDR2 YSYEKL. V gave up 2 bases and J gave up 9 bases; unmatched junction bases: 6. CDR3 length equals 15 residues. Here the CDR3 reads CASSQHGQGVRELFF. The CDR3 DNA reads as TGCGCCAGCAGCCAACATGGACAGGGGGTTCGGGAGCTGTTTTTT.

The rearrangement links TRBV7-2 to TRBJ1-2; 9 bases align to TRBD1. Germline V CDR1 and CDR2: SGHTA, FQGNSA. There are 16 residues in the CDR3. The V gene end was trimmed by 2 bases and the J gene end by 4 bases; junction bases not matched to a gene: 8. The CDR3 sequence: CASSLPRQGEGYGYTF. The CDR3 DNA follows: TGTGCCAGCAGCTTACCCCGACAGGGGGAGGGCTATGGCTACACCTTC. Complete variable domain (other parts from reference TRBV7-2 and TRBJ1-2): GAGVSQSPSNKVTEKGKDVELRCDPISGHTALYWYRQSLGQGLEFLIYFQGNSAPDKSGLPSDRFSAERTGGSVSTLTIQRTQQEDSAVYLCASSLPRQGEGYGYTFGSGTRLTVV.